This record concerns one TCR beta chain sequence. Its cognate antigen is unknown. Produced via immunoSEQ multiplex PCR; TCRdb's table is partial and in-frame only. The table has about 97,000 clones, more than 70% seen once. Germline CDR1 MNHEY, CDR2 SVGAGI. Germline trimming cut 5 bases from V and 5 bases from J; bases unmatched to any gene: 2. This CDR3 region has 14 residues. This entry comes from a study of T cell responses to AZD1222 COVID-19 vaccine. On the study more broadly: Researchers grouped second doses given at about 4 or about 12 weeks into one pool. Overall study findings and caveats: There were mostly white British donors and more females than males, and clonal diversity was possibly underestimated. Reportedly, close to half of spike-specific TCRs are directed against unmutated variant regions. Spike regions recognized by vaccine-associated CD4 TCRs spanned the protein, led by 160-218 and 743-854.

This TCR was recovered from an adult in good health. The chain couples TRBV6-5 to TRBJ2-7, with TRBD2 matching 14 bases. Sequences were derived from peripheral blood, sampled on day 0 of AZD1222 vaccination. This CDR3 is CASSLGLAGDEQYF. CDR3 bases: TGTGCCAGCAGTCTGGGACTAGCGGGAGACGAGCAGTACTTC.